This paragraph covers one T cell receptor (beta chain) sequence. Time point given: cycle 4 day 1 (C4D1), after around six weeks of nivolumab. Patients all relapsed after autologous stem cell transplantation, and there was variation in brentuximab vedotin exposure. Starting with thawed PBMCs, CD4+ T cells were purified by magnetic negative selection. This entry belongs to a study of PD-1 blockade in classical Hodgkin lymphoma. Some clones are missing from TCRdb's copy, which holds only in-frame ones; the method was immunoSEQ multiplex PCR. Of 6,000 to 8,000 clones in the sample, more than 75% were seen once. This sequence originates from a human donor with classical Hodgkin lymphoma. The source was CD4+ T cells from blood, collected before the fourth cycle of nivolumab.

The CDR3 DNA reads as TGTGCCAGCAGTTTGGGGACAGCGGGCCAGTCGACCCAGCATTTT. Residues: CASSLGTAGQSTQHF. The chain recombines TRBV6-5 with TRBJ1-5; 7 nucleotides match TRBD1. J was trimmed by 11 bases and V by 4 bases; bases with no gene match: 14. The CDR3 covers 15 residues. The V gene's germline CDR1 is MNHEY and CDR2 SVGAGI.